The 20 T cell receptor beta chains given below trace back to one sample, sequenced in a study of PD-L1 blockade in urothelial cancer. Data came from immunoSEQ multiplex PCR; TCRdb stores just in-frame clones and leaves some out. Of 80,000 to 130,000 clones listed, about 90% are singletons. The sample consisted of PBMCs, taken around atezolizumab (anti-PD-L1) treatment. The receptors stem from a woman of 80 years or more with urothelial cancer.

This clone was observed a handful of times. The chain joins TRBV11-2 to TRBJ2-5; 8 nucleotides agree with TRBD2. The CDR3 sequence is 14 residues long. The germline V gene encodes CDR1 SGHAT and CDR2 FQNNGV. V shed 3 bases, J shed 5 bases, and the junction held 5 bases outside the gene matches. The CDR3 DNA follows: TGTGCCAGCAGCTTCTCGGGAGGGAGGGAGACCCAGTACTTC. It codes for CASSFSGGRETQYF. Supplemented by reference TRBV11-2 and TRBJ2-5, the full variable domain reads EAGVAQSPRYKIIEKRQSVAFWCNPISGHATLYWYQQILGQGPKLLIQFQNNGVVDDSQLPKDRFSAERLKGVDSTLKIQPAKLEDSAVYLCASSFSGGRETQYFGPGTRLLVL.

The rearrangement links TRBV6-5 to TRBJ2-3; D gene uncertain. CDR1 and CDR2 from the germline V gene are MNHEY and SVGAGI. Trimming removed 5 bases at V and 4 bases at J, with 7 bases between. The length of the CDR3 is 12 residues. The chain's CDR3 is CASSLGADTQYF. The CDR3 nucleotides are TGTGCCAGCAGTCTAGGTGCAGATACGCAGTATTTT.

This clone was counted a single time. This chain uses TRBV18 with TRBJ1-2, with 10 bases matching TRBD1. The junction had 4 bases not matched to a gene; V was cut back by 3 bases and J by 3 bases. Germline loops: CDR1 KGHSH, CDR2 LQKENI. The CDR3 totals 15 residues. The DNA of the CDR3 is TGTGCCAGCTCACCTGAAGGGACAGGGGACTATGGCTACACCTTC. Translated, it gives CASSPEGTGDYGYTF.

The chain uses TRBV7-2 and TRBJ2-1; D gene unclear. CDR1 is SGHTA, CDR2 FQGNSA, per germline. CDR3 length: 13 residues. The ends were cut back, 5 bases at V and 1 base at J, with 6 bases in the middle. CDR3 sequence (DNA): TGTGCCAGCAGCCCCGGGTCCTACAATGAGCAGTTCTTC. This gives the protein CASSPGSYNEQFF.

The chain uses TRBV5-8 and TRBJ1-5; TRBD1 agrees at 9 bases. The ends lost 7 bases at V and 7 bases at J; junction bases unmatched: 6. Germline V CDR1 and CDR2: SGHTS, YDEGEE. The CDR3 loop spans 13 amino acids. CDR3 sequence (DNA): TGTGCCAGCTCCGGACAGGGGAAACAGCCCCAGCATTTT. Protein product: CASSGQGKQPQHF. Supplemented by reference TRBV5-8 and TRBJ1-5, the full variable domain reads EAGVTQSPTHLIKTRGQQATLRCSPISGHTSVYWYQQALGLGLQFLLWYDEGEERNRGNFPPRFSGRQFPNYSSELNVNALELEDSALYLCASSGQGKQPQHFGDGTRLSIL.

The DNA for the CDR3 is TGCAGCGTTGAAGGTCTAGCGGCAGATACGCAGTATTTT. Translation: CSVEGLAADTQYF. The chain has TRBV29-1 and TRBJ2-3, with TRBD2 matching 7 bases. Germline lookup yields CDR1 SQVTM and CDR2 ANQGSEA. The CDR3 loop spans 13 amino acids. The junction had 2 bases not matched to a gene; V was cut back by 1 base and J by 4 bases.

The CDR3 bases are TGTGCCAGTAGCATACTAGCGAGGACCTACAATGAGCAGTTCTTC. As protein: CASSILARTYNEQFF. V gene TRBV19 combines with J gene TRBJ2-1; 7 bases match TRBD2. The CDR3 covers 15 residues. Germline V gene sequence: CDR1 LNHDA, CDR2 SQIVND (reference sequence). V shed 6 bases, J shed 2 bases, and the junction held 7 bases outside the gene matches.

The rearrangement joins TRBV28 to TRBJ1-5, with TRBD1 identical over 8 bases. V shed 5 bases and J 3 bases; nucleotides not matched to a gene: 6. The CDR3 consists of 15 residues. Germline assignment: CDR1 MDHEN and CDR2 SYDVKM. CDR3 protein: CASSLGQGNNQPQHF. CDR3 in DNA: TGTGCCAGCAGTCTAGGACAGGGCAACAATCAGCCCCAGCATTTT.

This clone was found once. The J gene is TRBJ1-5, the V gene TRBV5-1, with TRBD1 matching 9 bases. Germline CDR1 and CDR2: SGHRS and YFSETQ. CDR3 size: 14 residues. With 2 bases clipped from V and 8 bases from J, the junction kept 5 bases outside the gene matches. The CDR3 sequence is CASSLTGGQEPQHF. CDR3 sequence (DNA): TGCGCCAGCAGCTTAACAGGGGGCCAAGAGCCCCAGCATTTT.

The chain employs TRBV18 and TRBJ2-1; 10 bases align to TRBD2. There are 16 residues in the CDR3. CDR1 and CDR2 from the germline V gene are KGHSH and LQKENI. The J segment lost 9 bases and the V segment lost 0 bases, leaving 8 bases of the junction unmatched. The CDR3 sequence: CASSPPSLAGVVEQFF. As DNA, the CDR3 is TGTGCCAGCTCACCACCGTCCCTAGCGGGAGTGGTTGAGCAGTTCTTC.

V and J are TRBV6-5 and TRBJ1-1; tentative D call: TRBD1 (5 bases). The germline V gene encodes CDR1 MNHEY and CDR2 SVGAGI. The CDR3 is 14 residues long. V was cut by 6 bases and J by 1 base, with 12 bases left in between. For the CDR3, the DNA is TGTGCCAGCAGCTATGACAGAAAGAACACTGAAGCTTTCTTT. Residues: CASSYDRKNTEAFF.

The rearrangement joins TRBV2 to TRBJ2-3; TRBD1 matches at 9 bases. Trimming cost V 5 bases and J 5 bases; bases outside gene matches: 8. This CDR3 has 15 residues. Germline CDR1 is SNHLY and CDR2 is FYNNEI. The CDR3 is CASSWDRDYGDTQYF. CDR3 DNA: TGTGCCAGCAGTTGGGACAGGGACTATGGAGATACGCAGTATTTT.

CDR3 region: CASSFDTFYGYTF. For the CDR3, the DNA is TGCGCCAGCAGCTTCGACACCTTCTATGGCTACACCTTC. The chain couples TRBV5-1 to TRBJ1-2; D is unresolved. V was pared by 2 bases and J by 4 bases, with 9 bases between. Germline V gene data show CDR1 as SGHRS and CDR2 as YFSETQ. This CDR3 comprises 13 residues. Supplemented by reference TRBV5-1 and TRBJ1-2, the full variable domain reads KAGVTQTPRYLIKTRGQQVTLSCSPISGHRSVSWYQQTPGQGLQFLFEYFSETQRNKGNFPGRFSGRQFSNSRSEMNVSTLELGDSALYLCASSFDTFYGYTFGSGTRLTVV.

The rearrangement joins TRBV30 to TRBJ1-1, with a tentative D call TRBD1 (5 bases). The CDR3 contains 14 residues. Germline-derived CDR1 and CDR2 are GTSNPN and SVGIG (reference sequence). Trimming took 0 bases from V and 11 from J, leaving 19 bases between them. CDR3: CAWSVIAGNGRAFF. In DNA, the CDR3 is TGTGCCTGGAGTGTAATTGCAGGGAATGGAAGGGCTTTCTTT.

The V call is TRBV10-2, the J call TRBJ2-1; 11 nucleotides match TRBD2. CDR3 length: 15 amino acids. CDR1 is WSHSY and CDR2 is SAAADI in the germline V gene. V gave up 4 bases and J gave up 6 bases; unmatched junction bases: 5. The CDR3 is CASSGLAGSFNEQFF. The DNA for the CDR3 is TGCGCCAGCAGTGGACTAGCGGGAAGTTTCAATGAGCAGTTCTTC.

This clone was picked up one time. The V and J genes are TRBV5-1 and TRBJ1-1, with D perhaps TRBD1 (5 bases). This CDR3 contains 15 residues. Trimming pared 1 base from V and 2 bases from J, leaving 12 bases between. Germline loops: CDR1 SGHRS, CDR2 YFSETQ. The CDR3 region has the DNA TGCGCCAGCAGCTTGTCCTGGGGCAGAAACACTGAAGCTTTCTTT. This codes for CASSLSWGRNTEAFF.

The chain recombines TRBV27 with TRBJ1-1, with D possibly matching TRBD1 (5 bases). The CDR3 has 15 residues. Germline V CDR1 and CDR2: MNHEY, SMNVEV (reference sequence). V was clipped by 3 bases and J by 0 bases, with 11 bases between them. The CDR3 region has the DNA TGTGCCAGCAGTTTGGGGCAGCTCATGAACACTGAAGCTTTCTTT. Translation gives CASSLGQLMNTEAFF.

This rearrangement joins TRBV28 to TRBJ2-3; 11 nucleotides line up with TRBD2. CDR3 length: 16 residues. The germline V gene encodes CDR1 MDHEN and CDR2 SYDVKM. With V trimmed by 7 bases and J by 3 bases, 9 bases remained unmatched. CDR3 DNA sequence: TGTGCCAGCATCGATCCCCTAGCGGGAGGAACAGATACGCAGTATTTT. As protein: CASIDPLAGGTDTQYF.

The V and J genes are TRBV7-9 and TRBJ1-4, with D possibly TRBD1 on 6 matching bases. V was shortened by 6 bases and J by 14 bases, with 13 bases between the two germline ends. The CDR3 extends over 11 amino acids. In germline, CDR1 is SEHNR, CDR2 FQNEAQ (reference sequence). As DNA, the CDR3 is TGTGCCAGCAGTACAGGGTCGAGGCTGTTTTTT. This encodes CASSTGSRLFF.

The chain employs TRBV2 and TRBJ2-5; 11 bases align to TRBD2. The CDR3 has 18 amino acids. J lost 5 bases, V lost 6 bases, and 17 bases had no gene match. The germline gives CDR1 SNHLY, CDR2 FYNNEI. In nucleotides, the CDR3 is TGTGCCAGCAGCTTGGGGGGACTAGCGGTTGGAGGAGGGGAGACCCAGTACTTC. Amino acids: CASSLGGLAVGGGETQYF.